This TCR beta chain was retrieved from a study of T cell repertoires in cytomegalovirus infection. Study-wide background: An indication of both CMV infection and matching HLA type came from public TCR beta signatures.

The study's findings and limits: The study found HLA-C-restricted CMV-specific TCR beta clonotypes dominating the ex vivo response. Pooled public TCR beta family frequency picked out CMV carriers with the relevant HLA.

This CDR3 is 16 amino acids long. The ends were cut back, 0 bases at V and 0 bases at J, with 11 bases in the middle. A few counts support this clonotype. Its antigen is currently unknown. TCRdb processed the reads anew with MiXCR; each CDR3 protein has one entry. Seen here are around 740,000 distinct CDR3 sequences, under 40% observed once, and the top ten hold roughly 2.9%. The chain links TRBV12-3 or TRBV12-4 to TRBJ1-2; D might be TRBD1 (5 bases). The sequenced sample consisted of PBMCs. The receptor was isolated from a human donor in good health (CMV status not recorded). Some clones in this sample may be carry-over from other donors' samples. The CDR3 region has the DNA TGTGCCAGCAGTTTAGCGGGAGGGGTAGCTAACTATGGCTACACCTTC. Protein sequence: CASSLAGGVANYGYTF.